This T cell receptor beta chain was sequenced during a study of technical replicates of blood from a few donors. Assay: immunoSEQ multiplex PCR; the TCRdb copy retains only in-frame clones and omits some. Of about 70,000 clones detected, 95% to 98% appear once; the ten largest clones hold over 0.2%. Sequencing input: T cells isolated from PBMCs. This TCR was sampled from a human donor in good health.

CDR3 protein: CASSFGTGGRFDTQYF. CDR3 in DNA: TGTGCCAGCAGCTTTGGGACAGGGGGAAGATTTGATACGCAGTATTTT. The chain joins TRBV7-6 to TRBJ2-3; 11 bases map to TRBD1. V was clipped by 3 bases and J by 6 bases; unmatched bases: 8. Germline assignment: CDR1 SGHVS and CDR2 FNYEAQ. This CDR3 has 16 residues.